The next 5 T cell receptor beta chains were all read from a single sample in a study of cytomegalovirus exposure and HLA in healthy donors. Primers: 60 Vbeta forward and 13 Jbeta reverse. The method was immunoSEQ multiplex PCR; TCRdb's version includes in-frame clones alone and lacks a portion of them. The repertoire holds approximately 140,000 clones, approximately 77% seen once, with nearly 5% in the top ten. The sequencing input was PBMCs. Receptors were obtained from a woman aged 45 to 65 in good health and CMV-seronegative.

The chain combines TRBV2 with TRBJ2-1, with 7 positions matching TRBD2. The CDR3 has 14 amino acids. V was clipped by 6 bases and J by 8 bases; unmatched bases: 10. Germline-derived CDR1 and CDR2 are SNHLY and FYNNEI. The CDR3 reads CASRTPGRGDEQFF. In DNA form, the CDR3 reads TGTGCCAGCAGAACACCGGGACGGGGGGATGAGCAGTTCTTC.

This chain uses TRBV5-1 with TRBJ2-4; TRBD2 matches at 8 bases. Germline values: CDR1 SGHRS, CDR2 YFSETQ. This CDR3 spans 15 amino acids. J was trimmed by 5 bases and V by 4 bases; bases with no gene match: 8. DNA of the CDR3: TGCGCCAGCAGCCCCAATGGCGGGGGGCAAAACATTCAGTACTTC. It yields the protein CASSPNGGGQNIQYF.

The genes are TRBV7-8 and TRBJ2-7, with a weak D call TRBD1 (6 bases). The CDR3 length is 12 residues. Germline loops: CDR1 SGHVS, CDR2 FQNEAQ. The V end was cut by 1 base, the J end by 10 bases, with 11 bases between. CDR3 in amino acids: CASSLVTGNQYF. In DNA form, the CDR3 reads TGTGCCAGCAGCTTAGTTACAGGGAACCAGTACTTC.

This chain links TRBV7-2 with TRBJ1-2; perhaps TRBD1 as D (6 bases). Germline loops: CDR1 SGHTA, CDR2 FQGNSA. Trimming took off 5 bases at V and 8 bases at J, with 15 bases between the two ends. The CDR3 extends over 13 amino acids. The CDR3 loop reads CASSPNHRVGYTF. CDR3 DNA: TGTGCCAGCAGCCCTAATCACAGGGTCGGCTACACCTTC.

V gene TRBV11-2 combines with J gene TRBJ1-3; TRBD1 is a possible D gene (6 bases). Trimming took off 4 bases at V and 0 bases at J, with 13 bases between the two ends. CDR1 and CDR2 from the germline V gene are SGHAT and FQNNGV. The CDR3 covers 16 residues. In nucleotides, the CDR3 is TGTGCCAGCAGCTCTACACAGGGACCCTCTGGAAACACCATATATTTT. This sequence encodes CASSSTQGPSGNTIYF.